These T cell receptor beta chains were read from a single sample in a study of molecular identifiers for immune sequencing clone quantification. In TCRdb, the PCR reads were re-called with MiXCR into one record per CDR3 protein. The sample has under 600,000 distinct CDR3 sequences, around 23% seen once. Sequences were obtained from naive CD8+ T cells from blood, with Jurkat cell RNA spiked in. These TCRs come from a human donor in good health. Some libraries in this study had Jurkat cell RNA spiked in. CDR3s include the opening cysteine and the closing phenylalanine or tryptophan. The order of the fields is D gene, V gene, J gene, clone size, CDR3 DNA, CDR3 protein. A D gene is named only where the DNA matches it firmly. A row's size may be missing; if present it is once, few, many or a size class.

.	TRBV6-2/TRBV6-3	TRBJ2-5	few	TGTGCCAGCAGTCTCGTTTCAGGGGCCCAAGAGCCCCAGTACTTC	CASSLVSGAQEPQYF
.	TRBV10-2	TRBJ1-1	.	TGCGCCAGCAGTGAGGCCCGGGGAATCGCTGAAGCTTTCTTT	CASSEARGIAEAFF
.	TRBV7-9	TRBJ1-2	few	TGTGCCAGCAGCTTACCCGAGACCTATGGCTACACCTTC	CASSLPETYGYTF
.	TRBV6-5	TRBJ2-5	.	TGTGCCAGCAGACTAGAAATAGCCCATCAAGAGACCCAGTACTTC	CASRLEIAHQETQYF
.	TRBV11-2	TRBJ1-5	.	TGTGCCAGCAGGAAGTCTGGGGCGGGCAATCAGCCCCAGCATTTT	CASRKSGAGNQPQHF
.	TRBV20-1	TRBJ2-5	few	TGCAGTGCCAGGGAGCGAGTCCCTGGAGGAGAGACCCAGTACTTC	CSARERVPGGETQYF
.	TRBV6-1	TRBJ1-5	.	TGTGCCAGCAGTGACCCCCATAAGAGTGGTAGCAATCAGCCCCAGCATTTT	CASSDPHKSGSNQPQHF
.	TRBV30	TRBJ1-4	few	TGTGCCTGGAGTGTACTTAATATAGCAACTAATGAAAAACTGTTTTTT	CAWSVLNIATNEKLFF
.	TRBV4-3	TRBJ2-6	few	TGCGCCAGCAGCCAAGATCGGGGGCCGGCTGGTAGGGCCAACGTCCTGACTTTC	CASSQDRGPAGRANVLTF
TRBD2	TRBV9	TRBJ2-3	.	TGTGCCAGCATCTACGCGGGGGGCGGCTCAGATGCGCAGTATTTT	CASIYAGGGSDAQYF
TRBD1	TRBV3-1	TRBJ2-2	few	TGTGCCAGCAGCTGGACAGGGTCGGGGACCGGGGAGCTGTTTTTT	CASSWTGSGTGELFF
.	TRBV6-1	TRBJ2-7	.	TGTGCCAGCAGTGAAAAACCTATGACAGGCCTGCCCCGGCAGTACTTC	CASSEKPMTGLPRQYF
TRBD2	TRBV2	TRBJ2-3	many	TGTGCCAGTATTAGTACTAGCGGAGTGGGGGCCACGCAGTATTTT	CASISTSGVGATQYF
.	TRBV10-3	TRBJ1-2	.	TGTGCCATCAAGAATAACTATGGCTACACCTTC	CAIKNNYGYTF
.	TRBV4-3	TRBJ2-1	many	TGCGCCAGCAGCCAAGACGGGGGCTCCTACAATGAGCAGTTCTTC	CASSQDGGSYNEQFF
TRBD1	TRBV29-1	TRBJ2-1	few	TGCAGCGTGGAACAGGGGGAAACCTACAATGAGCAGTTCTTC	CSVEQGETYNEQFF
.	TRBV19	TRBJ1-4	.	TGTGCCAGTAGTATTTTTGGACAGCCTGAAAAACTGTTTTTT	CASSIFGQPEKLFF
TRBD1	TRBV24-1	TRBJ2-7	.	TGTGCCACCAGTTCGGCAGGGGGCTACGAGCAGTACTTC	CATSSAGGYEQYF
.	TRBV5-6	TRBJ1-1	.	TGTGCCAGCAGCTCCTCGACTATCATGAGCACTGAAGCTTTCTTT	CASSSSTIMSTEAFF
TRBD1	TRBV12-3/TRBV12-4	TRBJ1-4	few	TGTGCCAGCAGTCCGTTCCTTGGACAGGGTGGAAAACGGACGCTTAATGAAAAACTGTTTTTT	CASSPFLGQGGKRTLNEKLFF
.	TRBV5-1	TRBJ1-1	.	TGCGCCAGCCGCGTGACAGGTCCCGAAGCTTTCTTT	CASRVTGPEAFF
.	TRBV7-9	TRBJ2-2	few	TGTGCCAGCAGAGGCGAAGGGTTTTCGCTCGACACCGGGAAGCTGTTTTTT	CASRGEGFSLDTGKLFF
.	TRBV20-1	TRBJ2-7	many	TGCAGTGCTAGAGTTCATAGCTCCTACGAGCAGTACTTC	CSARVHSSYEQYF
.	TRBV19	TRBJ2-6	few	TGTGCCAGTACTACGGCATCTGGGGCCAACGTCCTGACTTTC	CASTTASGANVLTF
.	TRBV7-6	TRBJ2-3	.	TGTGCCAGCAGCGTTGACCCCACCGGGGATACGCAGTATTTT	CASSVDPTGDTQYF
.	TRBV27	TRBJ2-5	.	TGTGCCAGCAGTTTAACCCCAGGAAAGTACCAAGAGACCCAGTACTTC	CASSLTPGKYQETQYF
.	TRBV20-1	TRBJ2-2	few	TGCAGTGCTATCGGGACTCAAAACACCGGGGAGCTGTTTTTT	CSAIGTQNTGELFF
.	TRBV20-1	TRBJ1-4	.	TGCAGTGCTCTGGGTCGGGTTGAAAGACTGTTTTTT	CSALGRVERLFF
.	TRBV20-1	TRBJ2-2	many	TGCAGTGCGACAGTTGTGAACACCGGGGAGCTGTTTTTT	CSATVVNTGELFF
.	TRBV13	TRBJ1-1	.	TGTGCCAGCAGCTTAGGAGTGGTGAGGAACACTGAAGCTTTCTTT	CASSLGVVRNTEAFF
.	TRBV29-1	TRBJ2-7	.	TGCAGCGTCGCCGCGACCGGCTCCTACGCGCAGTACTTC	CSVAATGSYAQYF
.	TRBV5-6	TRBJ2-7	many	TGTGCCAGCAGCTTGACCCTATCCGAGCAGTACTTC	CASSLTLSEQYF
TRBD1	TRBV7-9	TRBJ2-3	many	TGTGCCAGCACCTCCGGGACAGGTCGCACAGATACGCAGTATTTT	CASTSGTGRTDTQYF